The T cell receptor (beta chain) described here comes from a study of type 1 regulatory T cells. Germline trimming cut 3 bases from V and 4 bases from J; bases unmatched to any gene: 8. Germline V CDR1 and CDR2: SGHNT, YYREEE (reference sequence). The CDR3 has 15 amino acids. General study findings and limits: Compared with non-Tr1 cells, Tr1 cells showed a narrower TCR repertoire.

This clonotype appeared a few times. Antigen unknown. TCRdb independently ran MiXCR on the reads; one entry per CDR3 protein. The profile covers under 85,000 distinct CDR3 sequences, with about 48% appearing a single time and more than 2% taken by the ten largest. The J gene is TRBJ2-7, the V gene TRBV5-4, with 9 bases that match TRBD1. The sequence derives from a human donor in good health. The sample taken for sequencing was cultured non-Tr1 T cells, either the whole culture or a sorted T cell fraction (not recorded which). CDR3 DNA sequence: TGTGCCAGCAGCTCCGGGACAGGGTTGATGTACGAGCAGTACTTC. This translates into CASSSGTGLMYEQYF.